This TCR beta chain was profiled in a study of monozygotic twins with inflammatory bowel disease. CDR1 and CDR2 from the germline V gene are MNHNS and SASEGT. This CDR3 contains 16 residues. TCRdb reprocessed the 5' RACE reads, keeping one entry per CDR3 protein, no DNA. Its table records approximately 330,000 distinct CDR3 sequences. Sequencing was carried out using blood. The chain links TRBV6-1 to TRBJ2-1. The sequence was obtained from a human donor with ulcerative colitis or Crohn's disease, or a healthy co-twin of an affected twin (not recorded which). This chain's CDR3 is CASTNRKAGPNNEQFF.